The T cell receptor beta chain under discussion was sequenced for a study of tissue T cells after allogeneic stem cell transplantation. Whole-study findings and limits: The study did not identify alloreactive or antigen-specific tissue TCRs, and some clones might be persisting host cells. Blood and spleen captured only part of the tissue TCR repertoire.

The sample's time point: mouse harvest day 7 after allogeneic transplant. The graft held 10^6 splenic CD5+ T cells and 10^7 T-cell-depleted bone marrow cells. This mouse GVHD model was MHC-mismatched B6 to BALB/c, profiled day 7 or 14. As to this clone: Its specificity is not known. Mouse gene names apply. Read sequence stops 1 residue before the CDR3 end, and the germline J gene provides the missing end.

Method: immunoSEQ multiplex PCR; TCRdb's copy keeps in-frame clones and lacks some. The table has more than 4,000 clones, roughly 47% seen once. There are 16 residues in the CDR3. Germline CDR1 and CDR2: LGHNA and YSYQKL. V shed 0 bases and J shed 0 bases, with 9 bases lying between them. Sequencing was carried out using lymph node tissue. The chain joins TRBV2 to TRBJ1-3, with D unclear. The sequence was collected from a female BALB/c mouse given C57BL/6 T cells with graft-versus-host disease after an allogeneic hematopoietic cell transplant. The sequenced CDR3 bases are TGTGCCAGCAGCCAAGAGGGCAGCAATTCTGGAAATACGCTCTAT. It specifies CASSQEGSNSGNTLY. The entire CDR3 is CASSQEGSNSGNTLYF.